This TCR beta chain originates from a study of radiotherapy plus CTLA-4 blockade in lung cancer. Study-wide context: For about 18% of patients, objective responses occurred, and about 30% had disease control.

Points on this clone: Its specificity is not known.

Study results and caveats: Some TCR clones had been derived from tumors. These clones expanded in peripheral blood after radiotherapy plus ipilimumab. Reports identified early blood T cell clone dynamics, with interferon-beta, as the best response predictor.

Clones were read by immunoSEQ multiplex PCR, and TCRdb kept only the in-frame ones, dropping some. The sample carries roughly 66,000 clones, around 86% recorded once. CDR1 and CDR2 from the germline V gene are SNHLY and FYNNEI. The trim removed 2 bases at V and 7 bases at J, leaving 10 bases unmatched. The CDR3 is 16 residues long. The study treated chemo-refractory metastatic non-small-cell lung cancer patients with focal radiation plus ipilimumab CTLA-4 blockade. The TCR sequence derives from a human donor with non-small cell lung cancer who had a partial response to radiotherapy plus ipilimumab. This specimen consisted of peripheral blood, obtained from a patient treated with radiotherapy plus ipilimumab. The gene calls are TRBV2 and TRBJ2-1, with 8 positions matching TRBD2. CDR3 residues: CASSESLLAGKNEQFF. The CDR3 nucleotides are TGTGCCAGCAGTGAATCCCTGTTAGCGGGAAAAAATGAGCAGTTCTTC.